A single sample gave rise to the 2 T cell receptor beta chains below, sequenced in a study of response to subunit inactivated influenza vaccine. TCRdb reprocessed the RT-PCR reads with MiXCR, giving one entry per CDR3 protein. The sample consists of almost 250,000 distinct CDR3 sequences, 12% of them appearing once. The sample was non-naive T cells sorted from PBMCs, taken roughly 15 days before vaccination. Receptors were obtained from a man in his fifties who received an inactivated influenza vaccine.

This clonotype has just a few counts. This chain connects TRBV20-1 to TRBJ2-7; D is unresolved. The V end was cut by 2 bases, the J end by 2 bases, with 16 bases between. The germline CDR1 and CDR2 sequences are DFQATT and SNEGSKA (reference sequence). The CDR3 extends over 15 amino acids. The CDR3 reads CSARPFTGKTYEQYF. The CDR3 DNA reads as TGCAGTGCTAGACCCTTCACGGGTAAAACCTACGAGCAGTACTTC.

This clonotype has more than one count but fewer than ten. The rearrangement links TRBV6-5 to TRBJ2-7; 8 nucleotides agree with TRBD1. The germline V gene has CDR1 MNHEY and CDR2 SVGAGI. The CDR3 covers 19 residues. The V and J ends lost 0 bases and 2 bases, in that order; junction bases with no gene match: 15. CDR3 residues: CASSYSRFGRTGNTYEQYF. DNA of the CDR3: TGTGCCAGCAGTTACTCGAGGTTTGGGAGGACAGGGAATACCTACGAGCAGTACTTC.